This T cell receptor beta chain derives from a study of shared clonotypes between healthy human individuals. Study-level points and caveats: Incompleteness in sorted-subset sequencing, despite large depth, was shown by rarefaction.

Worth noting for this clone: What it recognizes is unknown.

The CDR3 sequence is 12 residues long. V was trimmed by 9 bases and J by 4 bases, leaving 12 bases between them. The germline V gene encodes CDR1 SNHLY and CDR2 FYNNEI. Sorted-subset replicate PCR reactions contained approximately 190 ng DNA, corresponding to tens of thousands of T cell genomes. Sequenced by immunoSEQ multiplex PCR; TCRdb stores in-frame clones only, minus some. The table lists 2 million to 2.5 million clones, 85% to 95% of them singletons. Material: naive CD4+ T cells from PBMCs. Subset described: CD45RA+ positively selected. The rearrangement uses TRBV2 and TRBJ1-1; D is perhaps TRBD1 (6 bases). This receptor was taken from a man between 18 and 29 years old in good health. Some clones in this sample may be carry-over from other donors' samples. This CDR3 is CARQGLVTEAFF. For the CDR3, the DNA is TGTGCCAGGCAGGGGCTCGTCACTGAAGCTTTCTTT.